Presented here are 29 T cell receptor beta chains from one specimen sequenced in a study of cytomegalovirus exposure and HLA in healthy donors. Primers for the PCR totalled 60 Vbeta and 13 Jbeta. Method: immunoSEQ multiplex PCR; TCRdb's copy keeps in-frame clones and lacks some. The sample has 100,000 to 150,000 clones; 82% are singletons. Sequencing was carried out using PBMCs. The receptor source for this set is a boy aged 2-15 years in good health and CMV-seronegative.

Points on this clone: Relative to the germline gene, one junction end is altered; a read error may explain this. The V and J genes are TRBV7-9 and TRBJ1-1; no firm D call. The CDR3 sequence is 15 residues long. Germline V gives CDR1 SEHNR, CDR2 FQNEAQ (reference sequence). CDR3 residues: CSSSSPGQMNTEAFF. The CDR3, as DNA: TGTTCCAGCAGCAGCCCGGGTCAGATGAACACTGAAGCTTTCTTT.

V usage is TRBV18 and J usage is TRBJ1-3; 9 bases align to TRBD1. This CDR3 comprises 14 residues. J lost 7 bases, V lost 4 bases, and 5 bases had no gene match. Germline CDR1 and CDR2: KGHSH and LQKENI. The CDR3 nucleotides are TGTGCCAGCTCACTTGGGGACAGGGACAACACCATATATTTT. The encoded protein is CASSLGDRDNTIYF.

The V gene is TRBV9, the J gene TRBJ1-1; 9 bases are shared with TRBD1. The CDR3 is 13 amino acids. Germline V gene sequence: CDR1 SGDLS, CDR2 YYNGEE. V lost 6 bases and J lost 5; bases outside the gene matches: 5. The CDR3 protein is CASTGQGRTEAFF. The CDR3 coding sequence is TGTGCCAGCACGGGACAGGGAAGGACTGAAGCTTTCTTT.

This clone is a singleton in its sample. The rearrangement uses TRBV10-3 and TRBJ2-3; 10 bases align to TRBD1. Unmatched junction bases numbered 5, after V lost 5 bases and J lost 3 bases. Germline CDR1 is ENHRY and CDR2 is SYGVKD. This CDR3 contains 15 residues. CDR3 region: CAISPGQGQTDTQYF. DNA for the CDR3: TGTGCCATCAGTCCGGGACAGGGGCAGACAGATACGCAGTATTTT.

This clone has more than one count but fewer than ten. This chain joins TRBV6-1 and TRBJ2-5, with 8 bases fitting TRBD2. Germline V gene data show CDR1 as MNHNS and CDR2 as SASEGT. V lost 7 bases, J lost 5 bases, and 12 bases stayed unmatched. The CDR3 has 15 amino acids. As DNA, the CDR3 is TGTGCCAGCACCGAAGGCCCGGGGGGGTTGGAGACCCAGTACTTC. As protein: CASTEGPGGLETQYF.

The rearrangement joins TRBV13 to TRBJ2-7, with a tentative D call TRBD1 (5 bases). The CDR3 is 14 residues long. V gave up 1 base and J gave up 5 bases, with 12 bases separating them. Germline V gene sequence: CDR1 PRHDT, CDR2 FYEKMQ (reference sequence). DNA for the CDR3: TGTGCCAGCAGCTTAGTTGCAGGGATCCACGAGCAGTACTTC. The encoded protein is CASSLVAGIHEQYF.

This clone was seen more than once but under ten times. CDR3 sequence reads: CASSQDEASGGNEQFF. As DNA, the CDR3 is TGTGCCAGCAGCCAAGATGAGGCTAGCGGGGGCAATGAGCAGTTCTTC. J is TRBJ2-1 and V is TRBV4-2; 10 bases fit TRBD2. The germline V gene has CDR1 LGHNA and CDR2 YNFKEQ. The CDR3 spans 16 residues. The V and J ends lost 0 bases and 6 bases, in that order; junction bases with no gene match: 5.

The chain joins TRBV9 to TRBJ1-1, with D tentatively TRBD1 (6 bases). There are 14 residues in the CDR3. Looked up from germline, CDR1 is SGDLS and CDR2 is YYNGEE. Trimming pared 4 bases from V and 4 bases from J, leaving 14 bases between. The CDR3 loop reads CASSPGGAVTEAFF. CDR3 DNA: TGTGCCAGCAGCCCCGGGGGGGCAGTCACTGAAGCTTTCTTT.

The genes are TRBV27 and TRBJ2-2; tentative D call: TRBD2 (6 bases). The CDR3 is 14 residues long. V shed 3 bases and J shed 3 bases, with 8 bases lying between them. The germline CDR1 and CDR2 sequences are MNHEY and SMNVEV (reference sequence). The chain's CDR3 is CASSLSGDTGELFF. In DNA, the CDR3 is TGTGCCAGCAGTTTGTCGGGGGACACCGGGGAGCTGTTTTTT.

The rearrangement uses TRBV19 and TRBJ1-1, with 7 bases aligning to TRBD1. The CDR3 is 13 amino acids. The germline V gene encodes CDR1 LNHDA and CDR2 SQIVND (reference sequence). Germline trimming cut 7 bases from V and 5 bases from J; bases unmatched to any gene: 7. CDR3 nucleotides: TGTGCCAGTAAAGAGGGGGCTGGGACTGAAGCTTTCTTT. Protein product: CASKEGAGTEAFF.

This chain links TRBV9 with TRBJ2-1, with D unresolved. V lost 4 bases and J 0 bases, leaving 11 bases between the germline ends. Per the germline V gene, CDR1 is SGDLS and CDR2 is YYNGEE. This CDR3 contains 15 residues. CDR3 loop: CASSKYFASYNEQFF. The CDR3 region has the DNA TGTGCCAGCAGCAAATACTTCGCCTCCTACAATGAGCAGTTCTTC.

This chain joins TRBV6-5 and TRBJ2-1, with D possibly matching TRBD2 (6 bases). The CDR3 is made up of 13 amino acids. The germline gives CDR1 MNHEY, CDR2 SVGAGI. V lost 6 bases to trimming and J lost 2 bases, with 8 bases between them. The CDR3 spells CASRGEAYNEQFF. CDR3 sequence (DNA): TGTGCCAGCAGGGGGGAGGCCTACAATGAGCAGTTCTTC.

This clone has only a few counts. The chain is built from TRBV13 and TRBJ1-1; tentative D call: TRBD1 (6 bases). Germline loops: CDR1 PRHDT, CDR2 FYEKMQ (reference sequence). CDR3 length: 14 residues. Between the trimmed V and J ends, which lost 4 bases and 10 bases, there was a span of 19 bases. This CDR3 reads CASSSPIRGGGAFF. In nucleotides, the CDR3 is TGTGCCAGCAGCTCCCCTATCCGGGGAGGGGGAGCTTTCTTT. Variable domain in full (rest from reference TRBV13 and TRBJ1-1): AAGVIQSPRHLIKEKRETATLKCYPIPRHDTVYWYQQGPGQDPQFLISFYEKMQSDKGSIPDRFSAQQFSDYHSELNMSSLELGDSALYFCASSSPIRGGGAFFGQGTRLTVV.

The chain is built from TRBV7-2 and TRBJ1-2; D remains unclear. CDR1 and CDR2 from the germline V gene are SGHTA and FQGNSA. The CDR3 is 12 amino acids. Trimming stripped 3 bases from V and 7 bases from J, with 9 bases between. The CDR3 region is CASSLSGFGYTF. The DNA for the CDR3 is TGTGCCAGCAGCTTGTCGGGGTTTGGCTACACCTTC.

This clone was seen only a few times. The J gene is TRBJ1-1, the V gene TRBV4-3; perhaps TRBD1 as D (6 bases). V shed 6 bases and J shed 5 bases, with 13 bases lying between them. The germline V gene encodes CDR1 LGHNA and CDR2 YSLEER. The CDR3 totals 13 residues. The CDR3 loop reads CASSLERGTEAFF. The CDR3 nucleotides are TGCGCCAGCAGTCTTGAAAGGGGGACTGAAGCTTTCTTT.

The chain links TRBV6-1 to TRBJ1-1; no firm D call. Germline lookup yields CDR1 MNHNS and CDR2 SASEGT. V lost 3 bases to trimming and J lost 0 bases, with 5 bases between them. This CDR3 has 13 residues. The CDR3 loop reads CASSDQMNTEAFF. The CDR3 DNA reads as TGTGCCAGCAGTGATCAAATGAACACTGAAGCTTTCTTT.

V gene TRBV6-5 combines with J gene TRBJ2-1, with 7 bases aligning to TRBD2. Germline CDR1 is MNHEY and CDR2 is SVGAGI. Trimming removed 1 base from V and 8 bases from J; junction bases left unmatched: 2. There are 13 residues in the CDR3. The CDR3 spells CASSYYGGDEQFF. Written as DNA, the CDR3 is TGTGCCAGCAGTTACTATGGGGGGGATGAGCAGTTCTTC.

Only one count was recorded for this clone. V gene TRBV25-1 combines with J gene TRBJ1-2; D is possibly TRBD1 (6 bases). This CDR3 has 16 residues. Germline CDR1 and CDR2: MGHDK and SYGVNS. Trimming removed 0 bases from V and 0 bases from J, with 11 bases in between. In DNA, the CDR3 is TGTGCCAGCAGTGAATACACGGGACATCCTAACTATGGCTACACCTTC. Translated, it gives CASSEYTGHPNYGYTF.

The rearrangement uses TRBV5-1 and TRBJ1-3; D may be TRBD1 (5 bases). The germline V gene encodes CDR1 SGHRS and CDR2 YFSETQ. The CDR3 spans 14 residues. The ends were cut back, 2 bases at V and 4 bases at J, with 10 bases in the middle. The CDR3 DNA reads TGCGCCAGCAGCTTCCAGGGTAAGGGAAACACCATATATTTT. Translated, it gives CASSFQGKGNTIYF.

DNA of the CDR3: TGCGCCAGCAGTCGAAACCCCCCTAGGGGGCAACCACCCTCCGACTATGGCTACACCTTC. Its translation: CASSRNPPRGQPPSDYGYTF. The rearrangement uses TRBV23-1 and TRBJ1-2; 7 nucleotides align to TRBD1. TRBV23-1 is an open reading frame, and its role is uncertain. This CDR3 spans 20 amino acids. V shed 4 bases and J 3 bases; nucleotides not matched to a gene: 23.

V gene TRBV5-6 combines with J gene TRBJ1-5, with D possibly matching TRBD1 (5 bases). The CDR3 sequence is 13 residues long. Germline-derived CDR1 and CDR2 are SGHDT and YYEEEE. V gave up 0 bases and J gave up 7 bases, with 8 bases separating them. The CDR3: CASSLGTIQPQHF. The CDR3 coding sequence is TGTGCCAGCAGCTTGGGGACAATCCAGCCCCAGCATTTT.

This clone was recorded only once. V gene TRBV5-1 combines with J gene TRBJ1-2; 7 bases fit TRBD1. Germline V gene data show CDR1 as SGHRS and CDR2 as YFSETQ. The CDR3 length is 11 residues. The V segment lost 8 bases and the J segment 8 bases; nucleotides outside the gene matches: 6. CDR3 loop: CASTGTEGYTF. The CDR3 DNA reads as TGCGCCAGTACCGGGACAGAAGGCTACACCTTC.

This clone was observed a few times. V gene TRBV5-4 combines with J gene TRBJ1-4; unclear D gene. The CDR3 totals 14 residues. Germline CDR1 reads SGHNT; CDR2 reads YYREEE (reference sequence). Trimming left V 1 base short and J 0 bases short, with 4 bases between. Written as DNA, the CDR3 is TGTGCCAGCAGCTTGACAGCAACTAATGAAAAACTGTTTTTT. Translation gives CASSLTATNEKLFF.

The rearrangement links TRBV29-1 to TRBJ2-7, with 11 nucleotides matching TRBD2. Germline V CDR1 and CDR2: SQVTM, ANQGSEA. Trimming at V came to 7 bases and at J to 2 bases, leaving 7 bases not matched to a gene. The CDR3 contains 14 residues. The CDR3 DNA reads TGCAGCGCTGGGGGACTAGCGGACCCCTACGAGCAGTACTTC. Its protein is CSAGGLADPYEQYF.

The chain uses TRBV5-4 and TRBJ2-1, with 8 bases fitting TRBD2. V was pared by 3 bases and J by 6 bases, with 5 bases of the junction left unmatched. CDR1 SGHNT and CDR2 YYREEE come from the germline V gene (reference sequence). This CDR3 region has 14 residues. The CDR3 region has the DNA TGTGCCAGCAGCTCCTCTAGCGGGTCCAATGAGCAGTTCTTC. Translated, it gives CASSSSSGSNEQFF.

This chain uses TRBV6-1 with TRBJ1-1; a possible D gene is TRBD1 (5 bases). Germline CDR1 is MNHNS and CDR2 is SASEGT. Trimming took 10 bases from V and 5 from J, leaving 17 bases between them. This CDR3 is built from 13 residues. In nucleotides, the CDR3 is TGTGCCACCCCGACCGGGGGGATGACTGAAGCTTTCTTT. Protein: CATPTGGMTEAFF.

This clone turned up a few times. The chain recombines TRBV6-1 with TRBJ2-7, with a possible D match to TRBD1 (5 bases). V was clipped by 2 bases and J by 6 bases, with 11 bases between them. Germline V gene sequence: CDR1 MNHNS, CDR2 SASEGT. The CDR3 is 13 residues long. This chain's CDR3 is CASSERGSREQYF. As DNA, the CDR3 is TGTGCCAGCAGTGAAAGGGGATCCCGCGAGCAGTACTTC.

The chain is built from TRBV4-2 and TRBJ2-1, with D perhaps matching TRBD2 (6 bases). The V gene's germline CDR1 is LGHNA and CDR2 YNFKEQ. V shed 0 bases and J shed 2 bases, with 17 bases lying between them. The length of the CDR3 is 18 residues. The CDR3 DNA reads as TGTGCCAGCAGCCAAGATAGGGCTGGTCCGGGAGCCTACAATGAGCAGTTCTTC. Residues: CASSQDRAGPGAYNEQFF.

This clone has more than one count but fewer than ten. The chain employs TRBV21-1 and TRBJ2-2; the listed D gene, TRBD2, was not tested against the DNA. TRBV21-1 is classified as a pseudogene. This CDR3 contains 16 residues. The CDR3 nucleotides read TGTGCCAGCCTTCTCGGGGAGGCGGCCTGGACCGGGGAGCTGTTTTTT. Its protein is CASLLGEAAWTGELFF.